These 12 T cell receptor beta chains were sequenced from one sample in a study of CD8+ T cells in alopecia areata. RNA was isolated and reverse transcribed to cDNA, the sequencing template. The assay was immunoSEQ multiplex PCR, and TCRdb's table has in-frame clones only and misses some. The repertoire holds approximately 63,000 clones, roughly three fifths seen once, with around a sixth in the top ten. Sequencing was performed on CD8+ T cells sorted from blood, taken at week 0. Source of these receptors: a human donor with alopecia areata.

This clone was seen only a few times. The CDR3 is CASSLTGGARDSPLHF. The DNA for the CDR3 is TGTGCCAGCAGTTTAACCGGCGGGGCCAGGGATTCACCCCTCCACTTT. The J gene is TRBJ1-6, the V gene TRBV27, with D possibly matching TRBD1 (5 bases). The CDR3 has 16 residues. The V end lost 2 bases, the J end lost 8 bases, and 16 bases lay between the germline ends. CDR1 and CDR2 from the germline V gene are MNHEY and SMNVEV (reference sequence).

The rearrangement uses TRBV27 and TRBJ2-7; 13 nucleotides match TRBD2. CDR3 length: 14 amino acids. V shed 6 bases and J 4 bases; nucleotides not matched to a gene: 3. Germline V gene data show CDR1 as MNHEY and CDR2 as SMNVEV (reference sequence). The CDR3 DNA is TGTGCCAGCAGAACTAGCGGGGGGGCTTACGAGCAGTACTTC. Translation: CASRTSGGAYEQYF.

The rearrangement links TRBV10-3 to TRBJ2-5; no reliable D call. Trimming took off 0 bases at V and 6 bases at J, with 5 bases between the two ends. CDR3 length: 12 amino acids. Germline CDR1 reads ENHRY; CDR2 reads SYGVKD. The CDR3 DNA sequence: TGTGCCATCAGTGAGTCAATGCAGACCCAGTACTTC. It codes for CAISESMQTQYF.

This clone is labeled medium-sized. The CDR3 reads CASSLTLGGGEQFF. In DNA, the CDR3 is TGCGCCAGCAGCCTGACTCTGGGGGGTGGGGAGCAGTTCTTC. The V call is TRBV4-1, the J call TRBJ2-1, with D perhaps TRBD2 (6 bases). Trimming cost V 4 bases and J 10 bases, with 17 bases left between them. The germline V gene has CDR1 MGHRA and CDR2 YSYEKL. This CDR3 contains 14 residues.

This clone was recorded only once. The V gene is TRBV4-3, the J gene TRBJ2-6; D may be TRBD1 (5 bases). V was trimmed by 3 bases and J by 2 bases, leaving 8 bases between them. Germline V lookup: CDR1 LGHNA, CDR2 YSLEER. CDR3 length: 15 amino acids. CDR3 in DNA: TGCGCCAGCAGCCATCAAGGGGCTGGGGCCAACGTCCTGACTTTC. Protein product: CASSHQGAGANVLTF.

V and J are TRBV5-4 and TRBJ1-2; D is ambiguous. There are 16 residues in the CDR3. The V gene's germline CDR1 is SGHNT and CDR2 YYREEE (reference sequence). V was clipped by 0 bases and J by 6 bases, with 18 bases between them. The DNA of the CDR3 is TGTGCCAGCAGCTTGGCCTTGGCCTCCCGGAGGGATGGCTACACCTTC. Amino acid sequence: CASSLALASRRDGYTF.

The chain recombines TRBV5-1 with TRBJ2-7; TRBD1 aligns across 11 bases. The length of the CDR3 is 15 residues. V was pared by 4 bases and J by 3 bases, with 6 bases of the junction left unmatched. Germline assignment: CDR1 SGHRS and CDR2 YFSETQ. The chain's CDR3 is CASSVRDRGYYEQYF. DNA of the CDR3: TGCGCCAGCAGCGTCCGGGACAGGGGGTACTACGAGCAGTACTTC.

The chain links TRBV25-1 to TRBJ2-7; the D is unclear. Looked up from germline, CDR1 is MGHDK and CDR2 is SYGVNS. The CDR3 runs 12 residues. Trimming cost V 2 bases and J 1 base, with 3 bases left between them. CDR3 sequence: CASSEGSYEQYF. DNA of the CDR3: TGTGCCAGCAGTGAAGGTTCCTACGAGCAGTACTTC.

This chain joins TRBV7-2 and TRBJ2-2, with D possibly TRBD2 on 5 matching bases. Germline-derived CDR1 and CDR2 are SGHTA and FQGNSA. This CDR3 comprises 15 residues. V lost 7 bases and J 4 bases, leaving 16 bases between the germline ends. Written as DNA, the CDR3 is TGTGCCAGCACCCCTGAAGGGAGAGGCACCGGGGAGCTGTTTTTT. Translated: CASTPEGRGTGELFF.

In this sample, this clone turned up a few times. The chain links TRBV5-6 to TRBJ2-5; possible D gene TRBD1, 6 bases. The germline CDR1 and CDR2 sequences are SGHDT and YYEEEE. With 2 bases removed from V and 4 bases from J, the gap between germline ends came to 6 bases. The CDR3 extends over 12 amino acids. The CDR3 spells CASSFRGETQYF. In DNA, the CDR3 is TGTGCCAGCAGCTTCAGGGGAGAGACCCAGTACTTC.

The genes are TRBV30 and TRBJ2-7, with 11 bases aligning to TRBD1. Trimming removed 3 bases from V and 6 bases from J; junction bases left unmatched: 10. The V gene's germline CDR1 is GTSNPN and CDR2 SVGIG (reference sequence). The CDR3 totals 15 residues. The DNA for the CDR3 is TGTGCCTGGAGCGCTGGGACAGGGGGTCTCCGCGAGCAGTACTTC. It encodes CAWSAGTGGLREQYF. Filled out from reference TRBV30 and TRBJ2-7, the complete variable domain reads SQTIHQWPATLVQPVGSPLSLECTVEGTSNPNLYWYRQAAGRGLQLLFYSVGIGQISSEVPQNLSASRPQDRQFILSSKKLLLSDSGFYLCAWSAGTGGLREQYFGPGTRLTVT.

The V call is TRBV27, the J call TRBJ1-5, with a tentative D call TRBD1 (6 bases). Germline CDR1 reads MNHEY; CDR2 reads SMNVEV (reference sequence). V was trimmed by 8 bases and J by 6 bases, leaving 17 bases between them. This CDR3 comprises 14 residues. This CDR3 is CASALGGSGQPQHF. The CDR3 nucleotides read TGTGCCAGCGCCTTAGGGGGGTCGGGTCAGCCCCAGCATTTT.